The rows below give T cell receptor beta chains drawn from one sample of a study of T cell responses to AZD1222 COVID-19 vaccine. Only in-frame clones appear in the TCRdb table, and some are missing; sequencing was by immunoSEQ multiplex PCR. The sample includes more than 95,000 clones, 90% to 95% of them seen just once. Sequenced material: peripheral blood, taken on day 0 of AZD1222 vaccination. The receptor set was obtained from an adult in good health. CDR3s include the opening cysteine and the closing phenylalanine or tryptophan. The order of the fields is clone size, V gene, D gene, J gene, CDR3 DNA, CDR3 protein. A D gene is named only where the DNA matches it firmly. Size is omitted from some rows. Given values are once, few, many or a class for expanded clones.

clone size: NA; V gene: TRBV19; D gene: NA; J gene: TRBJ2-1; CDR3 DNA: TGTGCCAGTAATGGTGGCTCCTACAATGAGCAGTTCTTC; CDR3 protein: CASNGGSYNEQFF
clone size: NA; V gene: TRBV5-1; D gene: NA; J gene: TRBJ2-7; CDR3 DNA: TGCGCCAGCAGTAATGGACTACTCCCCTACGAGCAGTACTTC; CDR3 protein: CASSNGLLPYEQYF
clone size: NA; V gene: TRBV2; D gene: TRBD1; J gene: TRBJ1-5; CDR3 DNA: TGTGCCAGCAGTGACTCGGACAGGGTGGACCAGCCCCAGCATTTT; CDR3 protein: CASSDSDRVDQPQHF
clone size: NA; V gene: TRBV18; D gene: NA; J gene: TRBJ2-7; CDR3 DNA: TGTGCCAGCTCACCAGCAGGATACGAGCAGTACTTC; CDR3 protein: CASSPAGYEQYF
clone size: NA; V gene: TRBV19; D gene: NA; J gene: TRBJ2-1; CDR3 DNA: TGTGCCAGTAGTCAATCTCAGGGCAGATCGAATGAGCAGTTCTTC; CDR3 protein: CASSQSQGRSNEQFF
clone size: NA; V gene: TRBV19; D gene: NA; J gene: TRBJ2-1; CDR3 DNA: TGTGCCAGTAGCCATCGTCCTAGCTCCTACAATGAGCAGTTCTTC; CDR3 protein: CASSHRPSSYNEQFF
clone size: NA; V gene: TRBV28; D gene: NA; J gene: TRBJ2-7; CDR3 DNA: TGTGCCAGCGGTAAGGGGGTGGGGGGCTCCTACGAGCAGTACTTC; CDR3 protein: CASGKGVGGSYEQYF
clone size: once; V gene: TRBV5-5; D gene: NA; J gene: TRBJ1-1; CDR3 DNA: TGTGCCAGCGCCCTCTACCTTCAGGGATTACCTGAAGCTTTCTTT; CDR3 protein: CASALYLQGLPEAFF
clone size: NA; V gene: TRBV20-1; D gene: NA; J gene: TRBJ2-5; CDR3 DNA: TGCAGTGCTCGGACGGTGAAGACCCAGTACTTC; CDR3 protein: CSARTVKTQYF
clone size: once; V gene: TRBV28; D gene: TRBD1; J gene: TRBJ1-3; CDR3 DNA: TGTGCCAGCAGTTCACTACAGGGGGGCTCTGGAAACACCATATATTTT; CDR3 protein: CASSSLQGGSGNTIYF
clone size: once; V gene: TRBV28; D gene: TRBD1; J gene: TRBJ2-7; CDR3 DNA: TGTGCCAGCAGGCCTCCGGGACAGGGGGCACACTACGAGCAGTACTTC; CDR3 protein: CASRPPGQGAHYEQYF
clone size: NA; V gene: TRBV3-1/TRBV3-2; D gene: NA; J gene: TRBJ1-5; CDR3 DNA: TGTGCCAGCAGCCAAGGATTTGGCGGGATTCAGCCCCAGCATTTT; CDR3 protein: CASSQGFGGIQPQHF
clone size: NA; V gene: TRBV4-1; D gene: NA; J gene: TRBJ2-1; CDR3 DNA: TGCGCCAGCAGCCAAGGAAGGGGAGAGCAGTTCTTC; CDR3 protein: CASSQGRGEQFF
clone size: NA; V gene: TRBV7-3; D gene: TRBD2; J gene: TRBJ2-7; CDR3 DNA: TGTGCCAGCAGCCTCACAGGACTAGCGGGAGACCGCCCCTACGAGCAGTACTTC; CDR3 protein: CASSLTGLAGDRPYEQYF
clone size: once; V gene: TRBV6-5; D gene: NA; J gene: TRBJ1-1; CDR3 DNA: TGTGCCAGCAGCCACAGGCAAGATTCGGTTGAAGCTTTCTTT; CDR3 protein: CASSHRQDSVEAFF
clone size: NA; V gene: TRBV5-1; D gene: TRBD2; J gene: TRBJ2-3; CDR3 DNA: TGCGCCAGCAGCTTGGAGGGCCTAGCGGGAGAGGGAGATACGCAGTATTTT; CDR3 protein: CASSLEGLAGEGDTQYF